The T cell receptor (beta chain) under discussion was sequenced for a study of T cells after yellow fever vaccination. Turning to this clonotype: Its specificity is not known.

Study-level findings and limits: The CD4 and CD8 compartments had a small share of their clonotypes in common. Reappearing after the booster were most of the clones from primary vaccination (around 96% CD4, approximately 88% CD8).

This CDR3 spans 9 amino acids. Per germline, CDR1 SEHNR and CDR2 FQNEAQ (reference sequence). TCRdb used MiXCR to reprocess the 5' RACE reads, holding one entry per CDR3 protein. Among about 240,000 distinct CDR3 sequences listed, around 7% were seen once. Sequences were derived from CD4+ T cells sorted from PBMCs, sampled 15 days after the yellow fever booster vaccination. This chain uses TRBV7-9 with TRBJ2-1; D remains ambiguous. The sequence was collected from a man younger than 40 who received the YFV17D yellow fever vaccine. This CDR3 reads CATSTLQFF. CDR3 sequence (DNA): TGTGCGACCTCGACTCTTCAGTTCTTC.